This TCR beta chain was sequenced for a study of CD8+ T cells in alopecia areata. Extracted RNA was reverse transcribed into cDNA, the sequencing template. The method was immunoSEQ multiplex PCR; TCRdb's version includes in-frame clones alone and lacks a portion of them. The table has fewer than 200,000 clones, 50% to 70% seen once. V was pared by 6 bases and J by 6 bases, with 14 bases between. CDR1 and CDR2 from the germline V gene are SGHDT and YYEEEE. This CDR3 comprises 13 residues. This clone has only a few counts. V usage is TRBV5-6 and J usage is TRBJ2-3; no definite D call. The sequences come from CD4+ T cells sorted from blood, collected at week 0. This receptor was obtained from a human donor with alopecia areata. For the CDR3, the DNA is TGTGCCAGCACTCCCGGAGAGGTGGATACGCAGTATTTT. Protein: CASTPGEVDTQYF.